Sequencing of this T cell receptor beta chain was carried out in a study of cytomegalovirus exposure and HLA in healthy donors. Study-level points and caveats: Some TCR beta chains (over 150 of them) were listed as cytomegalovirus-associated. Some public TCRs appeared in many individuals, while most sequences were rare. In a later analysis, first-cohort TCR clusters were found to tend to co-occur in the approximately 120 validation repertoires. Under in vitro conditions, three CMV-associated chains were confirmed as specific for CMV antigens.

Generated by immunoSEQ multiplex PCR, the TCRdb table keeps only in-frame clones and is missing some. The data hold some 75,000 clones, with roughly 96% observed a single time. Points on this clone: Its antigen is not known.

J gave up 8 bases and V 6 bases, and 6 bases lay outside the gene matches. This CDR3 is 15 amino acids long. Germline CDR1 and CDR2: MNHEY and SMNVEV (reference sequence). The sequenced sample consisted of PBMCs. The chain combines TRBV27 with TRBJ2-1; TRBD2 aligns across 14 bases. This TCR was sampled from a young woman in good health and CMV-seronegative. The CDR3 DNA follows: TGTGCCAGCAGCCCCGGGACTAGCGGGAGCTATGAGCAGTTCTTC. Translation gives CASSPGTSGSYEQFF.